The next 10 T cell receptor beta chains were all read from a single sample in a study of shared clonotypes between healthy human individuals. Some clones are missing from TCRdb's copy, which holds only in-frame ones; the method was immunoSEQ multiplex PCR. The table includes about half a million clones, 79% detected once. Sequenced: PBMCs. These receptors originate from a woman aged 40 to 50 in good health. Some clones in this sample may be carry-over from other donors' samples.

This chain links TRBV7-9 with TRBJ2-5; D is ambiguous. The last part of the DNA fits TRBJ2-7 better; the J call may be wrong. This CDR3 comprises 14 residues. Germline CDR1 and CDR2: SEHNR and FQNEAQ (reference sequence). The CDR3 DNA reads TGTGCCAGCAGCTTAGCGGCTAGTCGCAGCGAGCAGTACTTC. It specifies CASSLAASRSEQYF.

The V and J genes are TRBV19 and TRBJ2-7; 10 bases are shared with TRBD2. The CDR3 is made up of 14 amino acids. The germline V gene has CDR1 LNHDA and CDR2 SQIVND (reference sequence). J was trimmed by 4 bases and V by 5 bases; bases with no gene match: 5. CDR3 sequence: CASSASGSFYEQYF. CDR3 DNA sequence: TGTGCCAGTAGTGCTAGCGGGAGCTTTTACGAGCAGTACTTC. The full variable domain, in which reference TRBV19 and TRBJ2-7 provide the parts outside the CDR3, is DGGITQSPKYLFRKEGQNVTLSCEQNLNHDAMYWYRQDPGQGLRLIYYSQIVNDFQKGDIAEGYSVSREKKESFPLTVTSAQKNPTAFYLCASSASGSFYEQYFGPGTRLTVT.

This chain uses TRBV5-1 with TRBJ2-1; D ambiguous. The CDR3 runs to 16 residues. Per germline, CDR1 SGHRS and CDR2 YFSETQ. V lost 3 bases and J lost 6, with 19 bases in between. CDR3 sequence (DNA): TGCGCCAGCAGCTCCCCCCCGGGCAGGAGTTCCAATGAGCAGTTCTTC. Translating it yields CASSSPPGRSSNEQFF. Full variable domain (outside the CDR3, taken from reference TRBV5-1 and TRBJ2-1): KAGVTQTPRYLIKTRGQQVTLSCSPISGHRSVSWYQQTPGQGLQFLFEYFSETQRNKGNFPGRFSGRQFSNSRSEMNVSTLELGDSALYLCASSSPPGRSSNEQFFGPGTRLTVL.

The chain recombines TRBV7-2 with TRBJ2-7; no definite D call. The CDR3 length is 11 residues. CDR1 SGHTA and CDR2 FQGNSA come from the germline V gene. Trimming shortened V by 3 bases and J by 7 bases, and 7 bases separated the two germline ends. The DNA of the CDR3 is TGTGCCAGCAGCTTTGGGCGGGAGCAGTACTTC. This gives the protein CASSFGREQYF.

J is TRBJ2-5 and V is TRBV7-9; D is perhaps TRBD1 (6 bases). CDR1 is SEHNR, CDR2 FQNEAQ, per germline (reference sequence). Trimming stripped 5 bases from V and 13 bases from J, with 14 bases between. The CDR3 runs 11 residues. For the CDR3, the DNA is TGTGCCAGCAGCCCTCGACAGGCCTTGTACTTC. Its translation: CASSPRQALYF.

The J gene is TRBJ1-3, the V gene TRBV15; D perhaps matches TRBD1 (5 bases). CDR3 length equals 15 residues. The V gene lost 0 bases and the J gene lost 4 bases, with 10 bases spanning the gap. The germline CDR1 and CDR2 sequences are LNHNV and YYDKDF (reference sequence). The CDR3 reads CATSREGRFGNTIYF. The CDR3 DNA reads TGTGCCACCAGCAGAGAGGGGCGGTTCGGAAACACCATATATTTT.

The chain has TRBV5-4 and TRBJ2-5; D may be TRBD1 (6 bases). Trimming took off 3 bases at V and 5 bases at J, with 14 bases between the two ends. CDR1 is SGHNT, CDR2 YYREEE, per germline (reference sequence). CDR3 length: 14 residues. The chain's CDR3 is CASSSADRRETQYF. CDR3 sequence (DNA): TGTGCCAGCAGCTCCGCAGACAGGCGGGAGACCCAGTACTTC.

V is TRBV18 and J is TRBJ2-7; the D call may be TRBD1 or TRBD2 (5 bases each). The CDR3 length is 14 residues. The V end was cut by 2 bases, the J end by 4 bases, with 12 bases between. From germline, CDR1 is KGHSH and CDR2 LQKENI. The CDR3 coding sequence is TGTGCCAGCTCACCAAGCGGAAGGACATACGAGCAGTACTTC. Amino acid sequence: CASSPSGRTYEQYF.

This clone was counted once. With a much larger clone just one base away, this may be a read error. Other DNA sequences of this sample code for an identical CDR3. The chain has TRBV27 and TRBJ1-3; no definite D call. This CDR3 has 11 residues. The V end lost 3 bases, the J end lost 4 bases, and 1 base lay between the germline ends. Germline V lookup: CDR1 MNHEY, CDR2 SMNVEV (reference sequence). DNA for the CDR3: TGTGCCAGCAGTTTCGGAAACACCATATATTTT. Translating gives CASSFGNTIYF.

This chain joins TRBV5-6 and TRBJ2-7; no clear D gene. Germline CDR1 and CDR2: SGHDT and YYEEEE. Trimming took 0 bases from V and 3 from J, leaving 10 bases between them. The CDR3 spans 14 residues. CDR3 in amino acids: CASSLALDHYEQYF. The CDR3 nucleotides are TGTGCCAGCAGCTTGGCGTTGGACCACTACGAGCAGTACTTC.